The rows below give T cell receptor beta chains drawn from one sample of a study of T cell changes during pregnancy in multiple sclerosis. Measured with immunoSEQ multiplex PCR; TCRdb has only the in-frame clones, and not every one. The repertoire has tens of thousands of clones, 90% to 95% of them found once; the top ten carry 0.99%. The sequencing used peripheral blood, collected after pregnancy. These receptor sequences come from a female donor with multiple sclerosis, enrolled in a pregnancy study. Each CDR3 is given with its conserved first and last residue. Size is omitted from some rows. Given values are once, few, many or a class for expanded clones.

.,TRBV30,CAWTRTRDRDPVGGYTF
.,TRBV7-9,CASRSDAEGGGLNTEAFF
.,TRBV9,CASSVDWGQGYTEAFF
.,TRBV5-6,CASSPSRAYEQYF
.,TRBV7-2,CASSSRGAQKTEAFF
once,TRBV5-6,CASSLDRQRGYTF
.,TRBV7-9,CAVREGRASVDEQYF
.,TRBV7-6,CASSRSPGTVRNTEAFF
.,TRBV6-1,CASKTTGVYEAFF
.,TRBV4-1,CASSQDSQGHYNEQFF
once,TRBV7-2,CASSFNRGETYEQYF
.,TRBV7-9,CASSLEGGASTEAFF
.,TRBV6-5,CASSYTRGRPETQYF
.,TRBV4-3,CASSQAAGIGTQYF
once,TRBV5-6,CASSLASGGIDTQYF
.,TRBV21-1,CASSKEGAKGYTF
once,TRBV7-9,CASSPRQLYGYTF
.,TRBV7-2,CASSSDPGTGEYEQYF
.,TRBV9,CASSVLPRTHTEAFF
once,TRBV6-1,CASSEWGRYTDTQYF
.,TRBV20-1,CSANRGLEQFF
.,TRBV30,CAWSVSGGAGNQPQHF
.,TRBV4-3,CASSQGNRVTETQYF
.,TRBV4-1,CASSPGQAVNTEAFF
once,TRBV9,CASKRTGLTNEKLFF
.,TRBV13,CASTPGRGSYEQYF
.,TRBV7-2,CASSFLDRGRETQYF
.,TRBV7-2,CASSVQGTGQYF
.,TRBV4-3,CASSRGGTEAFF
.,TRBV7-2,CASSIDSYGYTF
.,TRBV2,CASSEIQGVEAFF
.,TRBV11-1,CASSLGGGKTEAFF
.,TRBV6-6,CASRASGTHTDTQYF
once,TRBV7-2,CASSLVDNEAFF
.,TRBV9,CASSVPRDSSSPYEQYF
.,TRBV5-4,CVEGGGKIEQFF
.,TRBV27,CASSRALRGGSTDTQYF
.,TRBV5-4,CASSLRQGGTDTQYF
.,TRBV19,CASSIQSTGYEQYF
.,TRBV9,CASSVEGQGVLQETQYF
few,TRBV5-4,CASSPRQGLREQYF
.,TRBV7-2,CAISLAGGVNEQFF
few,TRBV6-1,CASSGRGLGNTIYF
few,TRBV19,CASNHRGTEAFF
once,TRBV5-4,CASSIRDRFNEKLFF